Reported below is one T cell receptor beta chain. Its antigen is still unknown. The 5'RACE method, run with constant-segment primers, produced TCR alpha and TCR beta cDNA libraries (carrying sample barcodes and UMIs). MiXCR, applied by TCRdb to the 5' RACE reads, yields one record per CDR3 protein. The table has around 310,000 distinct CDR3 sequences, 20% to 25% seen once. Germline-derived CDR1 and CDR2 are SGDLS and YYNGEE. V trimming: 3 bases; J trimming: 8 bases; junction bases outside the gene matches: 13. The CDR3 is 16 amino acids. These data come from a study of T-cell memory formation after mild COVID-19. Background on the study: Across donors, TCR clusters were largely donor specific.

Notes on the study in general: Whether second-wave clones peaking at day 37 were SARS-CoV-2 specific went unconfirmed. Pre-infection memory harbored some responding clones, suggesting cross-reactive memory joined.

The origin of this receptor is a man aged 18 to 29 who had mild COVID-19 (a few samples of this study predate the infection). Cell type and time point are not known. The sample was PBMCs or a T cell subset sorted from them (not recorded which). The chain links TRBV9 to TRBJ2-1; 8 nucleotides agree with TRBD1. CDR3 region: CASSARDRGLQYEQFF. CDR3 nucleotide sequence: TGTGCCAGCAGCGCCCGCGACAGGGGTCTACAATATGAGCAGTTCTTC. Combining the CDR3 with reference TRBV9 and TRBJ2-1 gives the whole variable domain DSGVTQTPKHLITATGQRVTLRCSPRSGDLSVYWYQQSLDQGLQFLIQYYNGEERAKGNILERFSAQQFPDLHSELNLSSLELGDSALYFCASSARDRGLQYEQFFGPGTRLTVL.